Detailed here is one T cell receptor beta chain. Its antigen is not known. It was with 60 Vbeta and 13 Jbeta primers that the PCR ran. The table came from immunoSEQ multiplex PCR; TCRdb's copy has only in-frame clones and leaves some out. The data contain 100,000 to 150,000 clones, 70% to 85% of them seen just once; the ten biggest clones take up roughly 2.7%. This specimen belongs to a study of cytomegalovirus exposure and HLA in healthy donors. Findings and caveats of the study: More clonal expansion characterized HLA-associated TCR beta chains than equally common others in a later analysis.

CDR3 length: 13 residues. Unmatched junction bases numbered 6, after V lost 4 bases and J lost 8 bases. The germline V gene encodes CDR1 SGHTA and CDR2 FQGNSA. The receptor comes from a woman aged 55-70 years in good health and CMV-seropositive. Specimen: PBMCs. This rearrangement joins TRBV7-2 to TRBJ1-2; 8 positions agree with TRBD1. The CDR3 DNA is TGTGCCAGCAGCTCCTGGACAGGGTCCGGCTACACCTTC. This translates into CASSSWTGSGYTF.